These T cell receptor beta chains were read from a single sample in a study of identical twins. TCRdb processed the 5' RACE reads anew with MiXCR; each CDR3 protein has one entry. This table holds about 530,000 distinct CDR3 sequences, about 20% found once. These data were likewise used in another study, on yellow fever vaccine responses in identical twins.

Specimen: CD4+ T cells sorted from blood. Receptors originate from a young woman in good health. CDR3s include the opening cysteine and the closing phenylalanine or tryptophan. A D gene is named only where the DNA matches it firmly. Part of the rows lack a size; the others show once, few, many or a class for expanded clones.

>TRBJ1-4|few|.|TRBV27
CASSLSLREKLFF
TGTGCCAGCAGTCTAAGCCTCCGTGAAAAACTGTTTTTT
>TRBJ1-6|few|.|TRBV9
CASSVGQFNSPLHF
TGTGCCAGCAGCGTAGGACAGTTTAATTCACCCCTCCACTTT
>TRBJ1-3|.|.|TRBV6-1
CASNAATSGNTIYF
TGTGCCAGCAATGCGGCAACCTCTGGAAACACCATATATTTT
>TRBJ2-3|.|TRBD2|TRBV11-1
CASSLHPSGGRSDTQYF
TGTGCCAGCAGCTTACATCCTAGCGGGGGCCGCTCAGATACGCAGTATTTT
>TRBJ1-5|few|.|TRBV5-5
CASSPTETGSQPQHF
TGTGCCAGCAGCCCAACCGAGACAGGTTCGCAGCCCCAGCATTTT
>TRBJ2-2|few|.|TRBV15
CATSRDLERDGGELFF
TGTGCCACCAGCAGAGATCTGGAAAGGGATGGCGGGGAGCTGTTTTTT
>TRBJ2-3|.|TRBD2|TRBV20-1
CSARGSSLADSTDTQYF
TGCAGTGCTAGAGGTTCCTCCCTAGCGGATAGCACAGATACGCAGTATTTT
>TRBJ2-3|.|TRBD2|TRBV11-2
CASRTTSGSANTQYF
TGTGCCAGCAGAACAACTAGCGGGAGTGCAAATACGCAGTATTTT
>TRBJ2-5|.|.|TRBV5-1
CASSVQGQGETQYF
TGCGCCAGCAGCGTTCAGGGGCAGGGGGAGACCCAGTACTTC
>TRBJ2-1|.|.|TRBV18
CASSPPWGRTYNEQFF
TGTGCCAGCTCACCACCGTGGGGTCGAACCTACAATGAGCAGTTCTTC
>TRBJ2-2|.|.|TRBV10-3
CAISTREAGELFF
TGTGCCATCAGTACCAGGGAGGCCGGGGAGCTGTTTTTT